This T cell receptor beta chain was obtained from a study of tumor-infiltrating lymphocytes in glioblastoma multiforme. This CDR3 region has 15 residues. Trimming removed 4 bases at V and 1 base at J, with 13 bases between. The germline CDR1 and CDR2 sequences are MNHNS and SASEGT. TCR beta libraries were built from RNA through three nested multiplex PCR rounds using modified ARM-PCR. Input was about 0.55 ug total RNA, reverse-transcribed with a C-beta primer. Via MiXCR, TCRdb re-called the multiplex PCR reads, giving one row per CDR3 protein. The sample lists some 10,000 distinct CDR3 sequences; 55% to 80% were seen once. Findings of the study overall: RNA-based TCR sequencing may distort clone frequencies, since cells carry unequal TCR transcript numbers. Only one glioblastoma patient had TCR and mutation analysis.

By share, this clonotype ranks as large. The target antigen is unknown. Sequenced material: brain tumor tissue. The V gene is TRBV6-1, the J gene TRBJ2-5; D unresolved. This receptor was obtained from a male donor with glioblastoma. Here the CDR3 reads CASSALRASQETQYF. The CDR3 coding sequence is TGTGCCAGCAGTGCCCTAAGGGCGAGCCAAGAGACCCAGTACTTC.